This T cell receptor beta chain was captured in a study of cytomegalovirus exposure and HLA in healthy donors. Study details: Later analysis reported that the 120 validation repertoires shared the platform of the 650 to 700 first-cohort repertoires. Study results and caveats: The study flagged about 150 TCR beta chains as cytomegalovirus-associated. Specific recognition of CMV antigens was confirmed in vitro for a few chains (all CMV-associated).

Germline V gene sequence: CDR1 LNHNV, CDR2 YYDKDF (reference sequence). The CDR3 extends over 15 amino acids. The trim removed 0 bases at V and 8 bases at J, leaving 7 bases unmatched. The repertoire was sequenced with immunoSEQ multiplex PCR; TCRdb's copy has only in-frame clones and lacks some. The data show about 170,000 clones, with around nine tenths seen just once and less than 3.5% held by the top ten. A remark on this clone: Its antigen remains unknown.

The donors were members of the approximately 120-subject validation cohort (separate from the approximately 670-subject first cohort). J is TRBJ1-2 and V is TRBV15; 9 bases map to TRBD1. The source is a man younger than 30 in good health and CMV-seropositive. The sequenced sample consisted of PBMCs. CDR3 residues: CATSRDAGTGTGYTF. CDR3 coding DNA: TGTGCCACCAGCAGAGACGCCGGGACAGGGACCGGCTACACCTTC.